Sequencing of this T cell receptor beta chain was carried out in a study of blood T cell repertoires in COVID-19. Study-wide background: The United States, Italy and Spain provided the acute and convalescent COVID-19 samples.

V dropped 5 bases and J dropped 6; count of bases not matched to a gene: 14. Germline lookup yields CDR1 SGHTA and CDR2 FQGNSA. The CDR3 is 16 amino acids. Original data processing: Scientists estimated how many nucleated cells there were by amplifying reference gene primers. Using immunoSEQ multiplex PCR, the repertoire was profiled, and TCRdb retains in-frame clones only, with some absent. V, J and clone size derive from that table, while D and trimming were established from the DNA sequence. The sample holds over 300,000 clones, approximately 90% seen once. Sample: PBMCs or T cells enriched from blood (not recorded which). The receptor was isolated from a woman aged 25 to 39 with acute COVID-19. The chain joins TRBV7-2 to TRBJ1-1; TRBD1 aligns across 8 bases. CDR3 residues: CASSQLGTGGISEAFF. The DNA of the CDR3 is TGTGCCAGCAGCCAGTTAGGGACAGGCGGGATTTCTGAAGCTTTCTTT.